Below, one T cell receptor beta chain is given with its context. These data originate in a study of blood T cell repertoires in COVID-19. Germline V gene data show CDR1 as SGHVS and CDR2 as FNYEAQ. The CDR3 is 18 residues long. V was cut by 2 bases and J by 0 bases, with 19 bases left in between. The age range of participants was about 18 to 100 years, with residence in some 25 US areas. Clones were read by immunoSEQ multiplex PCR, and TCRdb kept only the in-frame ones, dropping some. The data hold some 220,000 clones, with 88% observed a single time. The source of this sequence is a woman aged 25 to 39 who had recovered from COVID-19. Sequenced: PBMCs or T cells enriched from blood (not recorded which). V and J are TRBV7-6 and TRBJ1-2; possibly TRBD1 for D (6 bases). In nucleotides, the CDR3 is TGTGCCAGCAGCTTACGGGCGGACAGATACTTAGCTAACTATGGCTACACCTTC. This sequence encodes CASSLRADRYLANYGYTF. The full variable domain, its missing parts supplied by reference TRBV7-6 and TRBJ1-2, is GAGVSQSPRYKVTKRGQDVALRCDPISGHVSLYWYRQALGQGPEFLTYFNYEAQQDKSGLPNDRFSAERPEGSISTLTIQRTEQRDSAMYRCASSLRADRYLANYGYTFGSGTRLTVV.